The 10 T cell receptor beta chains below come from one sample, sequenced in a study of shared clonotypes between healthy human individuals. Method: immunoSEQ multiplex PCR; TCRdb's copy keeps in-frame clones and lacks some. This table has some 2,000,000 clones, under 97% appearing once. The sample was naive CD4+ T cells sorted from blood. Subset defined: CD45RA+ positively selected. These receptors came from a man in his late teens or twenties in good health.

J is TRBJ2-1 and V is TRBV2; 8 bases are a match to TRBD2. The germline gives CDR1 SNHLY, CDR2 FYNNEI. CDR3 length: 14 amino acids. V shed 6 bases and J 0 bases; nucleotides not matched to a gene: 1. This chain's CDR3 is CASRSGGSYNEQFF. CDR3 nucleotide sequence: TGTGCCAGCAGGAGCGGGGGCTCCTACAATGAGCAGTTCTTC.

This chain uses TRBV19 with TRBJ1-2, with D possibly matching TRBD1 (6 bases). V lost 6 bases and J lost 0, with 11 bases in between. The germline V gene has CDR1 LNHDA and CDR2 SQIVND (reference sequence). CDR3 size: 14 residues. The CDR3 is CASRTRGTNYGYTF. CDR3 sequence (DNA): TGTGCCAGTAGAACCAGGGGAACTAACTATGGCTACACCTTC.

This sequence joins TRBV5-1 and TRBJ2-3; 9 bases agree with TRBD1. Germline CDR1 and CDR2: SGHRS and YFSETQ. With V trimmed by 2 bases and J by 2 bases, 3 bases remained unmatched. This CDR3 region has 15 residues. CDR3 protein: CASSFGQGNTDTQYF. The CDR3 DNA sequence: TGCGCCAGCAGCTTTGGACAGGGGAACACAGATACGCAGTATTTT.

The chain combines TRBV2 with TRBJ2-5; D uncertain. The CDR3 is 12 residues long. CDR1 and CDR2 from the germline V gene are SNHLY and FYNNEI. Trimming stripped 4 bases from V and 4 bases from J, with 7 bases between. The CDR3 region has the DNA TGTGCCAGCAGTGCCCAGCGAGAGACCCAGTACTTC. Protein: CASSAQRETQYF. Combining the CDR3 with reference TRBV2 and TRBJ2-5 gives the whole variable domain EPEVTQTPSHQVTQMGQEVILRCVPISNHLYFYWYRQILGQKVEFLVSFYNNEISEKSEIFDDQFSVERPDGSNFTLKIRSTKLEDSAMYFCASSAQRETQYFGPGTRLLVL.

This chain joins TRBV2 and TRBJ2-2; D not resolved. The CDR3 totals 14 residues. V was trimmed by 2 bases and J by 7 bases, leaving 11 bases between them. Germline V gene data show CDR1 as SNHLY and CDR2 as FYNNEI. The CDR3 sequence is CASSERIPSGELFF. The CDR3 DNA reads TGTGCCAGCAGTGAACGGATTCCCAGCGGGGAGCTGTTTTTT. The whole variable domain, filled in from reference TRBV2 and TRBJ2-2, reads EPEVTQTPSHQVTQMGQEVILRCVPISNHLYFYWYRQILGQKVEFLVSFYNNEISEKSEIFDDQFSVERPDGSNFTLKIRSTKLEDSAMYFCASSERIPSGELFFGEGSRLTVL.

V is TRBV5-1 and J is TRBJ2-5; 12 positions agree with TRBD2. The CDR3 is made up of 15 amino acids. CDR1 and CDR2 from the germline V gene are SGHRS and YFSETQ. J was trimmed by 7 bases and V by 0 bases; bases with no gene match: 4. This CDR3 reads CASSLGTSGTRTQYF. The CDR3 coding sequence is TGCGCCAGCAGCTTGGGGACTAGCGGGACGCGGACCCAGTACTTC. Supplemented by reference TRBV5-1 and TRBJ2-5, the full variable domain reads KAGVTQTPRYLIKTRGQQVTLSCSPISGHRSVSWYQQTPGQGLQFLFEYFSETQRNKGNFPGRFSGRQFSNSRSEMNVSTLELGDSALYLCASSLGTSGTRTQYFGPGTRLLVL.

The chain has TRBV5-1 and TRBJ2-2; possibly TRBD1 for D (5 bases). This CDR3 is 14 amino acids long. Germline-derived CDR1 and CDR2 are SGHRS and YFSETQ. V was shortened by 5 bases and J by 1 base, with 9 bases between the two germline ends. CDR3 sequence: CASRLTVNTGELFF. The CDR3 coding sequence is TGCGCCAGCAGATTGACAGTGAACACCGGGGAGCTGTTTTTT.

The chain has TRBV6-5 and TRBJ2-2, with D uncertain. The germline V gene has CDR1 MNHEY and CDR2 SVGAGI. Trimming cost V 0 bases and J 7 bases, with 9 bases left between them. CDR3 length: 14 amino acids. In nucleotides, the CDR3 is TGTGCCAGCAGTTACTCAGTTGACGGCGGGGAGCTGTTTTTT. Translation gives CASSYSVDGGELFF.

V is TRBV6-1 and J is TRBJ2-1; TRBD1 is a possible D gene (6 bases). This CDR3 has 15 amino acids. Per germline, CDR1 MNHNS and CDR2 SASEGT. The V gene lost 2 bases and the J gene lost 5 bases, with 13 bases spanning the gap. CDR3 DNA sequence: TGTGCCAGCAGTGAACGAGACAGGATGGACAATGAGCAGTTCTTC. It translates to CASSERDRMDNEQFF.

In this sample, this clone turned up once. This chain connects TRBV11-2 to TRBJ2-3, with D perhaps matching TRBD2 (5 bases). This CDR3 has 14 residues. CDR1 and CDR2 from the germline V gene are SGHAT and FQNNGV. V lost 2 bases, J lost 10 bases, and 16 bases lay in between. CDR3 residues: CASSLQAAADAQYF. CDR3 in DNA: TGTGCCAGCAGCTTACAAGCGGCGGCGGATGCGCAGTATTTT.